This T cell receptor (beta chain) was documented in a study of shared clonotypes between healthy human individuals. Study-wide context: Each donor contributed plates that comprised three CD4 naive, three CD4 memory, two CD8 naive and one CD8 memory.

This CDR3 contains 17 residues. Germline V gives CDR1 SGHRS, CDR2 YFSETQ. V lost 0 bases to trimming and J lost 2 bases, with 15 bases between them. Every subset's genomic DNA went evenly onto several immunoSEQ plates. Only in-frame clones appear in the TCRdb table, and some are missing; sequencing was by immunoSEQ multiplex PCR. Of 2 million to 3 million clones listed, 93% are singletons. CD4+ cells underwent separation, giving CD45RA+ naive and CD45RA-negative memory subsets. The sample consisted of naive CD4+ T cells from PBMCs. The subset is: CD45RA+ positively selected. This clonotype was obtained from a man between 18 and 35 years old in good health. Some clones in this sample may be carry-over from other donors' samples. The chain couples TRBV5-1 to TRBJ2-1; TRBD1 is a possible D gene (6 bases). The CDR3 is CASSLVGEDRTYNEQFF. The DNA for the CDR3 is TGCGCCAGCAGCTTGGTCGGCGAGGACAGAACCTACAATGAGCAGTTCTTC. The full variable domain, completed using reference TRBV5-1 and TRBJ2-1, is KAGVTQTPRYLIKTRGQQVTLSCSPISGHRSVSWYQQTPGQGLQFLFEYFSETQRNKGNFPGRFSGRQFSNSRSEMNVSTLELGDSALYLCASSLVGEDRTYNEQFFGPGTRLTVL.